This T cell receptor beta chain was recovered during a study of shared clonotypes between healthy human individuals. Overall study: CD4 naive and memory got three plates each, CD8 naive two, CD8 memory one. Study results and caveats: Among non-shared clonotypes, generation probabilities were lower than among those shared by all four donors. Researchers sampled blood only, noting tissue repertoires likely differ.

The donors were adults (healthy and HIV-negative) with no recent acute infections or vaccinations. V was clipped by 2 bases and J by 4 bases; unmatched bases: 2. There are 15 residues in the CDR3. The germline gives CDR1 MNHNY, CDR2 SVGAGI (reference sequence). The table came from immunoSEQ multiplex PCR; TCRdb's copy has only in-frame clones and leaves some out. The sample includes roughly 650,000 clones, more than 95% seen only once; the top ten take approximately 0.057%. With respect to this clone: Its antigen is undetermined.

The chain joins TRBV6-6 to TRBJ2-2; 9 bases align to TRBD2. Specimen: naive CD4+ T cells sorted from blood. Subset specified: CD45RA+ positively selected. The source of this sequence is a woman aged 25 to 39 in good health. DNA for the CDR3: TGTGCCAGCAGTTACGAGACTAGCGGCACCGGGGAGCTGTTTTTT. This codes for CASSYETSGTGELFF.